These T cell receptor beta chains were read from a single sample in a study of cytomegalovirus exposure and HLA in healthy donors. Here immunoSEQ multiplex PCR was the method, and the copy in TCRdb shows in-frame clones only, minus some. In the table there are more than 140,000 clones, 55% to 70% of which are singletons. The sequencing sample was made of PBMCs. All receptors derive from a woman aged 25 to 45 in good health and CMV-seropositive. Each CDR3 is given with its conserved first and last residue. The D gene is left open where the match is weak. Some rows have no size entry. The others give once, few or many, or a class for an expanded clone.

v_gene	abundance	d_gene	j_gene	CDR3aa	CDR3nt
TRBV9	NA	TRBD1	TRBJ1-2	CASSVGDRGGYTF	TGTGCCAGCAGCGTAGGTGACAGGGGAGGCTACACCTTC
TRBV6-5	NA	NA	TRBJ1-2	CASTRDSNYGYTF	TGTGCCAGCACCCGAGACAGTAACTATGGCTACACCTTC
TRBV2	few	TRBD2	TRBJ2-1	CASSRVAGAHEQFF	TGTGCCAGCAGTAGAGTAGCGGGGGCCCATGAGCAGTTCTTC
TRBV5-4	NA	TRBD1	TRBJ1-2	CASSSQDRGLLGYTF	TGTGCCAGCAGCTCCCAAGACAGGGGGCTGCTTGGCTACACCTTC
TRBV2	once	TRBD1	TRBJ1-2	CASSADRNYGYTF	TGTGCCAGCAGCGCGGACAGGAACTATGGCTACACCTTC
TRBV30	once	NA	TRBJ2-5	CAWTTRGAETQYF	TGTGCCTGGACAACTAGAGGAGCGGAGACCCAGTACTTC
TRBV10-3	NA	TRBD1	TRBJ2-3	CATRQGGDADTQYF	TGTGCCACCCGACAGGGGGGAGATGCAGATACGCAGTATTTT
TRBV28	NA	TRBD1	TRBJ1-1	CASSLSTGGSAEAFF	TGTGCCAGCAGTTTGAGTACAGGGGGGTCCGCTGAAGCTTTCTTT
TRBV5-4	NA	NA	TRBJ1-1	CASSLGRGPEAFF	TGTGCCAGCAGCTTGGGGAGGGGCCCCGAAGCTTTCTTT
TRBV2	once	NA	TRBJ2-2	CASKGGARTGELFF	TGTGCCAGCAAGGGGGGGGCCCGTACCGGGGAGCTGTTTTTT
TRBV28	few	NA	TRBJ2-3	CASSPWGGDTDTQYF	TGTGCCAGCAGTCCATGGGGCGGGGACACAGATACGCAGTATTTT
TRBV7-9	NA	TRBD1	TRBJ2-7	CASSSRQGENEQYF	TGTGCCAGCAGCTCTCGACAGGGGGAAAACGAGCAGTACTTC
TRBV18	NA	NA	TRBJ2-1	CASSPLTPSLSRATYNEQFF	TGTGCCAGCTCACCGCTCACGCCAAGTTTGTCCAGGGCTACCTACAATGAGCAGTTCTTC
TRBV5-4	NA	TRBD1	TRBJ1-6	CASSADRGRSPLHF	TGTGCCAGCAGCGCAGACAGGGGGCGGTCACCCCTCCACTTT
TRBV7-6	NA	NA	TRBJ1-1	CASSSSQANPSSAMNTEAFF	TGTGCCAGCAGCTCCTCCCAAGCAAATCCGTCTTCCGCAATGAACACTGAAGCTTTCTTT
TRBV7-6	NA	NA	TRBJ2-7	CASSLDFSAGSTNEQYF	TGTGCCAGCAGCTTAGACTTTAGTGCGGGATCTACCAACGAGCAGTACTTC
TRBV16	NA	NA	TRBJ2-7	CASSQSAYEQYF	TGTGCCAGCAGCCAATCCGCCTACGAGCAGTACTTC
TRBV5-1	NA	NA	TRBJ2-5	CASSLQGQETQYF	TGCGCCAGCAGCTTGCAGGGGCAAGAGACCCAGTACTTC
TRBV2	NA	NA	TRBJ2-3	CASRVLDGADTQYF	TGTGCCAGCAGGGTACTAGACGGCGCAGATACGCAGTATTTT
TRBV6-5	NA	NA	TRBJ1-5	CASSYSGGSNQPQHF	TGTGCCAGCAGTTACTCGGGGGGTAGCAATCAGCCCCAGCATTTT
TRBV5-5	few	NA	TRBJ2-5	CASSLRLEETQYF	TGTGCCAGCAGCTTGCGACTAGAGGAGACCCAGTACTTC
TRBV4-1	NA	NA	TRBJ2-3	CASSQARSDSNTDTQYF	TGCGCCAGCAGCCAAGCCCGGAGTGATTCCAACACAGATACGCAGTATTTT
TRBV4-1	few	NA	TRBJ1-2	CASSHPTVDYGYTF	TGCGCCAGCAGCCACCCGACAGTGGACTATGGCTACACCTTC
TRBV10-1	few	TRBD1	TRBJ1-2	CASRTGEGGYTF	TGCGCCAGCAGAACAGGGGAAGGGGGCTACACCTTC
TRBV6-6	few	NA	TRBJ1-1	CASRTDRSWTEAFF	TGTGCCAGCAGAACCGACCGTAGCTGGACTGAAGCTTTCTTT
TRBV2	NA	NA	TRBJ1-4	CASSEALRSDEKLFF	TGTGCCAGCAGTGAAGCGTTGAGGTCCGATGAAAAACTGTTTTTT
TRBV4-1	NA	TRBD1	TRBJ2-7	CASSLRGQGTYEQYF	TGCGCCAGCAGCCTCAGGGGACAGGGGACCTACGAGCAGTACTTC
TRBV7-7	medium-sized	TRBD1	TRBJ2-1	CASSYNRGSEQFF	TGTGCCAGCAGCTATAACAGGGGCAGCGAGCAGTTCTTC
TRBV6-1	NA	TRBD2	TRBJ2-3	CASRSGGAGDTQYF	TGTGCCAGCAGGAGCGGGGGGGCCGGAGATACGCAGTATTTT
TRBV7-8	NA	NA	TRBJ2-7	CASGAGSAYEQYF	TGTGCCAGCGGGGCTGGCAGCGCCTACGAGCAGTACTTC
TRBV28	NA	NA	TRBJ1-1	CASSLLGEGRNTEAFF	TGTGCCAGCAGTTTACTGGGGGAGGGGAGGAACACTGAAGCTTTCTTT
TRBV6-6	few	TRBD2	TRBJ2-1	CASSPLAGGGNEQFF	TGTGCCAGCAGTCCACTAGCGGGAGGTGGAAATGAGCAGTTCTTC
TRBV5-1	NA	NA	TRBJ2-3	CASSLAQGGNTDTQYF	TGCGCCAGCAGCTTGGCTCAGGGTGGGAACACAGATACGCAGTATTTT
TRBV30	NA	NA	TRBJ2-3	CAWSGQLTDTQYF	TGTGCCTGGAGTGGACAGCTCACAGATACGCAGTATTTT
TRBV6-5	NA	TRBD1	TRBJ1-1	CASSYDRQGWNTEAFF	TGTGCCAGCAGTTACGATCGACAGGGTTGGAACACTGAAGCTTTCTTT
TRBV7-9	NA	TRBD1	TRBJ1-2	CASSLDRADNYGYTF	TGTGCCAGCAGCCTAGACAGGGCGGATAACTATGGCTACACCTTC
TRBV5-1	few	NA	TRBJ1-2	CASSPAGAKNYGYTF	TGCGCCAGCAGTCCCGCAGGGGCCAAGAACTATGGCTACACCTTC
TRBV7-2	few	NA	TRBJ1-5	CASSFGAGSNQPQHF	TGTGCCAGCAGCTTTGGGGCCGGTAGCAATCAGCCCCAGCATTTT
TRBV9	NA	NA	TRBJ2-2	CASRVDRNTGELFF	TGTGCCAGCAGGGTGGACAGGAACACCGGGGAGCTGTTTTTT
TRBV7-2	NA	NA	TRBJ2-7	CASSSTGTPGGEQYF	TGTGCCAGCAGCTCGACCGGGACTCCCGGCGGGGAGCAGTACTTC
TRBV11-2	NA	TRBD1	TRBJ2-5	CASRGGQMIKETQYF	TGTGCCAGCAGAGGGGGACAGATGATTAAAGAGACCCAGTACTTC